These 25 T cell receptor beta chains came from one sample sequenced in a study of shared clonotypes between healthy human individuals. Produced via immunoSEQ multiplex PCR; TCRdb's table is partial and in-frame only. In the table there are 2 million to 2.5 million clones, 85% to 95% of which are singletons. The sequenced material came from naive CD4+ T cells sorted from blood. As for subset: CD45RA+ positively selected. These TCRs come from a man between 18 and 35 years old in good health.

V and J are TRBV7-2 and TRBJ2-3; D uncertain. CDR1 and CDR2 (germline): SGHTA, FQGNSA. Deletions cut 1 base from V and 4 bases from J, with 6 bases between. CDR3 length: 13 residues. CDR3 loop: CASSLGVPDTQYF. The CDR3 nucleotides are TGTGCCAGCAGCTTAGGTGTACCAGATACGCAGTATTTT. The entire variable domain, with the rest obtained from reference TRBV7-2 and TRBJ2-3, is as follows: GAGVSQSPSNKVTEKGKDVELRCDPISGHTALYWYRQSLGQGLEFLIYFQGNSAPDKSGLPSDRFSAERTGGSVSTLTIQRTQQEDSAVYLCASSLGVPDTQYFGPGTRLTVL.

V and J are TRBV6-1 and TRBJ1-2; possibly TRBD1 for D (6 bases). Germline CDR1 is MNHNS and CDR2 is SASEGT. CDR3 size: 15 residues. The V and J ends lost 9 bases and 0 bases respectively, with 17 bases between them. DNA of the CDR3: TGTGCCAGTCGGGACACCTTCGCTTCTAACTATGGCTACACCTTC. Translating gives CASRDTFASNYGYTF.

V and J are TRBV30 and TRBJ2-3; maybe TRBD2 (5 bases). V lost 2 bases and J lost 5, with 11 bases in between. From germline, CDR1 is GTSNPN and CDR2 SVGIG (reference sequence). There are 13 residues in the CDR3. This CDR3 is CAWSLTRKDTQYF. CDR3 nucleotide sequence: TGTGCCTGGAGTCTTACTAGAAAAGATACGCAGTATTTT.

The V and J genes are TRBV6-1 and TRBJ1-1; no reliable D call. This CDR3 is built from 13 residues. The V gene lost 4 bases and the J gene lost 2 bases, with 8 bases spanning the gap. Germline V gene data show CDR1 as MNHNS and CDR2 as SASEGT. The DNA of the CDR3 is TGTGCCAGCAGTGCGGGAAGTAACACTGAAGCTTTCTTT. Residues: CASSAGSNTEAFF.

The chain combines TRBV5-1 with TRBJ2-5; a weak D match, TRBD1 (6 bases). CDR1 and CDR2 from the germline V gene are SGHRS and YFSETQ. This CDR3 contains 14 residues. The V and J ends lost 6 bases and 5 bases respectively, with 17 bases between them. The CDR3 DNA follows: TGCGCCAGCAACAAAAACACAGGGTGGGAGACCCAGTACTTC. This encodes CASNKNTGWETQYF.

The CDR3 protein is CAWSPVPQTEQYF. CDR3 sequence (DNA): TGTGCCTGGAGCCCCGTACCTCAAACCGAGCAGTACTTC. The rearrangement links TRBV30 to TRBJ2-5; D ambiguous. The J call is in doubt because the DNA end fits TRBJ2-7 better. Per germline, CDR1 GTSNPN and CDR2 SVGIG (reference sequence). This CDR3 has 13 amino acids.

In regard to this clone: The sample carries other DNA sequences with the same CDR3. J is TRBJ1-6 and V is TRBV27, with D uncertain. V lost 4 bases, J lost 9 bases, and 7 bases lay in between. Germline V gives CDR1 MNHEY, CDR2 SMNVEV (reference sequence). CDR3 length equals 12 residues. The CDR3 DNA follows: TGTGCCAGCAGTTCCACGGGTTCACCCCTCCACTTT. Translated, it gives CASSSTGSPLHF.

V usage is TRBV7-9 and J usage is TRBJ1-4, with D hard to call. CDR3 length equals 15 residues. The V end lost 0 bases, the J end lost 4 bases, and 9 bases lay between the germline ends. In germline, CDR1 is SEHNR, CDR2 FQNEAQ (reference sequence). The CDR3 sequence: CASSLALGDNEKLFF. CDR3 nucleotides: TGTGCCAGCAGCTTAGCACTCGGGGATAATGAAAAACTGTTTTTT.

The rearrangement uses TRBV28 and TRBJ2-6; D is undetermined. The CDR3 is 15 amino acids. Germline values: CDR1 MDHEN, CDR2 SYDVKM. The V end was cut by 2 bases, the J end by 3 bases, with 8 bases between. This chain's CDR3 is CASSLDRVGANVLTF. CDR3 bases: TGTGCCAGCAGTTTAGATAGGGTTGGGGCCAACGTCCTGACTTTC.

As DNA, the CDR3 is TGCAGCGTGGACCCCGGGACAACTTACAATGAGCAGTTCTTC. Its translation is CSVDPGTTYNEQFF. The gene calls are TRBV29-1 and TRBJ2-1; TRBD1 is a possible D gene (6 bases). V was trimmed by 6 bases and J by 4 bases, leaving 16 bases between them. From germline, CDR1 is SQVTM and CDR2 ANQGSEA. CDR3 length: 14 amino acids.

The rearrangement uses TRBV18 and TRBJ2-3; no definite D call. Germline CDR1 KGHSH, CDR2 LQKENI. The CDR3 length is 14 residues. Trimming cost V 2 bases and J 3 bases, with 9 bases left between them. The DNA for the CDR3 is TGTGCCAGCTCACCATCTCGCGGTACAGATACGCAGTATTTT. This translates into CASSPSRGTDTQYF.

CDR3 sequence reads: CASSLAGGNNQPQHF. The DNA of the CDR3 is TGTGCCAGCAGCTTAGCCGGGGGGAACAATCAGCCCCAGCATTTT. This chain connects TRBV7-9 to TRBJ1-5; TRBD1 might be the D (5 bases). This CDR3 spans 15 amino acids. Germline CDR1 SEHNR, CDR2 FQNEAQ (reference sequence). V lost 0 bases, J lost 3 bases, and 9 bases lay in between.

On this clone: Distinct nucleotide sequences in the sample also encode this CDR3. The chain recombines TRBV11-2 with TRBJ2-7; D gene uncertain. Deletions cut 5 bases from V and 5 bases from J, with 7 bases between. This CDR3 is built from 11 residues. In germline, CDR1 is SGHAT, CDR2 FQNNGV. The CDR3 loop reads CASSLRDEQYF. DNA for the CDR3: TGTGCCAGCAGCCTACGTGACGAGCAGTACTTC.

The genes are TRBV28 and TRBJ1-1; D remains unclear. The V end was cut by 6 bases, the J end by 4 bases, with 6 bases between. The CDR3 sequence is 11 residues long. CDR1 and CDR2 (germline): MDHEN, SYDVKM. In nucleotides, the CDR3 is TGTGCCAGCAGAAGGCCCACTGAAGCTTTCTTT. Translating it yields CASRRPTEAFF.

This clone showed up just once. The chain combines TRBV2 with TRBJ1-6, with D possibly TRBD1 on 6 matching bases. Germline-derived CDR1 and CDR2 are SNHLY and FYNNEI. V lost 2 bases and J 9 bases, leaving 11 bases between the germline ends. The CDR3 has 14 residues. The CDR3 region is CASSEIRGSSPLHF. CDR3 bases: TGTGCCAGCAGTGAAATCAGGGGAAGTTCACCCCTCCACTTT.

The V and J genes are TRBV7-3 and TRBJ2-3; TRBD2 aligns across 8 bases. The germline V gene has CDR1 SGHTA and CDR2 FQGTGA. V lost 5 bases to trimming and J lost 0 bases; unmatched junction nucleotides: 7. This CDR3 has 16 residues. The CDR3 region has the DNA TGTGCCAGCAGCGCCGAAGCGGGGGCTAGCACAGATACGCAGTATTTT. Translated: CASSAEAGASTDTQYF.

The chain couples TRBV19 to TRBJ2-7; the D is unclear. Deletions cut 6 bases from V and 5 bases from J, with 8 bases between. Germline V gives CDR1 LNHDA, CDR2 SQIVND (reference sequence). This CDR3 spans 11 amino acids. The DNA of the CDR3 is TGTGCCAGTAGCTCTGGGAACGAGCAGTACTTC. Its translation: CASSSGNEQYF.

The V gene is TRBV5-1, the J gene TRBJ2-2; D possibly matches TRBD1 or TRBD2 (5 bases each). Per germline, CDR1 SGHRS and CDR2 YFSETQ. V dropped 7 bases and J dropped 1 base, with 17 bases sitting between them. There are 16 residues in the CDR3. CDR3 sequence (DNA): TGCGCCAGCTCGGACGGGGCTAGGGTGAACACCGGGGAGCTGTTTTTT. Translated: CASSDGARVNTGELFF.

The rearrangement joins TRBV18 to TRBJ1-6; TRBD1 matches 8 bases. This CDR3 is 16 amino acids long. CDR1 KGHSH and CDR2 LQKENI come from the germline V gene. V was pared by 3 bases and J by 9 bases, with 10 bases of the junction left unmatched. The CDR3 here is CASSPFFQGAFSPLHF. As DNA, the CDR3 is TGTGCCAGCTCACCTTTTTTCCAGGGGGCTTTTTCACCCCTCCACTTT. The whole variable domain, filled in from reference TRBV18 and TRBJ1-6, reads NAGVMQNPRHLVRRRGQEARLRCSPMKGHSHVYWYRQLPEEGLKFMVYLQKENIIDESGMPKERFSAEFPKEGPSILRIQQVVRGDSAAYFCASSPFFQGAFSPLHFGNGTRLTVT.

The rearrangement links TRBV15 to TRBJ2-5; D is perhaps TRBD1 (6 bases). V was trimmed by 0 bases and J by 5 bases, leaving 13 bases between them. Germline values: CDR1 LNHNV, CDR2 YYDKDF (reference sequence). This CDR3 is 15 amino acids long. CDR3 coding DNA: TGTGCCACCAGCAGAGAAACAGGGTATTTCGAGACCCAGTACTTC. This encodes CATSRETGYFETQYF.

The chain recombines TRBV19 with TRBJ2-5, with a tentative D call TRBD1 (5 bases). The CDR3 consists of 13 residues. The ends were cut back, 5 bases at V and 2 bases at J, with 9 bases in the middle. Germline values: CDR1 LNHDA, CDR2 SQIVND (reference sequence). Here the CDR3 reads CASSATGQETQYF. CDR3 sequence (DNA): TGTGCCAGTAGTGCCACAGGTCAAGAGACCCAGTACTTC.

This chain connects TRBV7-8 to TRBJ1-1; a possible D gene is TRBD1 (6 bases). Germline CDR1 reads SGHVS; CDR2 reads FQNEAQ. V was shortened by 3 bases and J by 0 bases, with 11 bases between the two germline ends. The CDR3 spans 15 residues. CDR3 bases: TGTGCCAGCAGCTTGAACAGGGTCATGAACACTGAAGCTTTCTTT. It yields the protein CASSLNRVMNTEAFF.

In its sample, this clone was seen once. This sequence joins TRBV6-1 and TRBJ1-2; D perhaps matches TRBD1 (6 bases). The germline CDR1 and CDR2 sequences are MNHNS and SASEGT. The CDR3 is 15 residues long. Trimming cost V 0 bases and J 4 bases, with 12 bases left between them. In DNA, the CDR3 is TGTGCCAGCAGTGAAGCAGCGGGGGCAGGCTATGGCTACACCTTC. It yields the protein CASSEAAGAGYGYTF.

The J gene is TRBJ1-1, the V gene TRBV25-1; D remains unclear. CDR1 MGHDK and CDR2 SYGVNS come from the germline V gene. V was shortened by 7 bases and J by 0 bases, with 9 bases between the two germline ends. The length of the CDR3 is 13 residues. The CDR3 sequence: CASKNSLNTEAFF. In DNA form, the CDR3 reads TGTGCCAGCAAAAACAGTTTGAACACTGAAGCTTTCTTT.

V usage is TRBV7-9 and J usage is TRBJ1-3; TRBD1 matches 8 bases. The CDR3 is 19 residues long. CDR1 SEHNR and CDR2 FQNEAQ come from the germline V gene (reference sequence). The ends lost 1 base at V and 1 base at J; junction bases unmatched: 12. CDR3 sequence: CASSLVGYGTGESGNTIYF. As DNA, the CDR3 is TGTGCCAGCAGCTTAGTTGGGTACGGGACAGGAGAATCTGGAAACACCATATATTTT.